These T cell receptor beta chains were read from a single sample in a study of cytomegalovirus exposure and HLA in healthy donors. Profiled with immunoSEQ multiplex PCR; TCRdb holds only in-frame clones, not every one. Of roughly 120,000 clones detected, roughly 80% appear once; the ten largest clones hold approximately 8.8%. The sequenced sample was PBMCs. The receptors were sampled from a female donor in good health and CMV-seropositive. The CDR3 runs from the conserved cysteine through the conserved F or W. D genes are given only for firm matches. A clone size is listed for some rows: how often the clone was seen (once, few, many), or a class if it is expanded.

V gene	D gene	J gene	clone size	CDR3 protein	CDR3 DNA
TRBV28	-	TRBJ1-6	-	CASRPRDNSYNSPLHF	TGTGCCAGCAGGCCCCGGGACAACTCCTATAATTCACCCCTCCACTTT
TRBV5-1	-	TRBJ1-3	-	CASSLATASGNTIYF	TGCGCCAGCAGCTTGGCGACAGCCTCTGGAAACACCATATATTTT
TRBV28	TRBD1	TRBJ2-7	-	CASSSGTGGWYEQYF	TGTGCCAGCAGTTCCGGGACAGGGGGCTGGTACGAGCAGTACTTC
TRBV2	-	TRBJ2-1	-	CASSEGRVYNEQFF	TGTGCCAGCAGTGAAGGCAGGGTCTACAATGAGCAGTTCTTC
TRBV5-1	TRBD1	TRBJ1-5	-	CASSLWGQGNQPQHF	TGCGCCAGCAGCTTGTGGGGACAGGGAAATCAGCCCCAGCATTTT
TRBV10-1	-	TRBJ1-2	-	CASSDRRGYGYTF	TGCGCCAGCAGCGACCGGCGGGGGTATGGCTACACCTTC
TRBV5-1	TRBD2	TRBJ2-1	few	CASSLTSGPFYEQFF	TGCGCCAGCAGCTTGACTAGCGGCCCCTTCTATGAGCAGTTCTTC
TRBV6-5	-	TRBJ1-1	-	CASSPETGGTAAFF	TGTGCCAGCAGTCCAGAGACCGGGGGGACGGCAGCTTTCTTT
TRBV18	TRBD1	TRBJ2-7	-	CASSQGASSYEQYF	TGTGCCAGCTCACAGGGGGCCTCCTCCTACGAGCAGTACTTC
TRBV19	-	TRBJ2-1	-	CASMPLGHSKGHNEQFF	TGTGCCAGTATGCCCCTCGGGCATAGCAAGGGGCACAATGAGCAGTTCTTC
TRBV30	-	TRBJ1-4	-	CAWSRQTTNEKLFF	TGTGCCTGGAGTCGACAGACAACTAATGAAAAACTGTTTTTT
TRBV6-6	-	TRBJ1-5	-	CASSFSGSSSNQPQHF	TGTGCCAGCAGTTTTTCAGGGTCATCAAGCAATCAGCCCCAGCATTTT
TRBV29-1	-	TRBJ1-3	-	CSVKRQNSGNTIYF	TGCAGCGTAAAGAGACAGAACTCTGGAAACACCATATATTTT
TRBV6-5	TRBD2	TRBJ2-7	-	CASSYSKAGAYEQYF	TGTGCCAGCAGTTACTCGAAGGCGGGAGCCTACGAGCAGTACTTC
TRBV19	-	TRBJ2-7	-	CASSIIGSYEQYF	TGTGCCAGTAGTATAATAGGGAGCTACGAGCAGTACTTC
TRBV4-1	-	TRBJ2-5	-	CASSQERRQETQYF	TGCGCCAGCAGCCAAGAACGGAGGCAAGAGACCCAGTACTTC
TRBV19	-	TRBJ2-7	-	CASSGLSYEQYF	TGTGCCAGTAGTGGGCTTTCCTACGAGCAGTACTTC
TRBV11-1	-	TRBJ1-4	-	CASSLRDNPTWGEKLFF	TGTGCCAGCAGCTTAAGGGACAACCCCACCTGGGGAGAAAAACTGTTTTTT
TRBV4-2	TRBD1	TRBJ1-6	-	CASSPPSGRGLQSPLHF	TGTGCCAGCAGTCCCCCCAGTGGCAGGGGGCTGCAGTCACCCCTCCACTTT
TRBV6-6	TRBD1	TRBJ1-1	-	CASILRDRDGAFF	TGTGCCAGCATTCTCCGGGACAGGGATGGTGCTTTCTTT
TRBV2	-	TRBJ2-7	-	CASRPSGPPVEQYF	TGTGCCAGCAGGCCTTCTGGGCCCCCCGTCGAGCAGTACTTC
TRBV25-1	-	TRBJ1-1	-	CASSVAAGTEAFF	TGTGCCAGCAGTGTAGCTGCGGGGACTGAAGCTTTCTTT
TRBV19	-	TRBJ1-1	once	CASSIGQMNTEAFF	TGTGCCAGTAGTATTGGTCAGATGAACACTGAAGCTTTCTTT